Each of the 5 T cell receptor beta chains below was sequenced from the same sample in a study of cytomegalovirus exposure and HLA in healthy donors. Vbeta (60) and Jbeta (13) primers were used in the PCR. Repertoires were generated with immunoSEQ multiplex PCR, while TCRdb's copy carries only in-frame clones and drops some. This table has approximately 210,000 clones, around four fifths appearing once. The sample was PBMCs. Receptors originate from a woman aged 40 to 50 in good health and CMV-seronegative.

The genes are TRBV5-6 and TRBJ2-7, with a possible D match to TRBD2 (6 bases). With 1 base removed from V and 6 bases from J, the gap between germline ends came to 11 bases. CDR3 length: 13 amino acids. Germline V lookup: CDR1 SGHDT, CDR2 YYEEEE. The CDR3, as DNA: TGTGCCAGCAGCTTGCTCCGGGGGACCGAGCAGTACTTC. It specifies CASSLLRGTEQYF.

The chain recombines TRBV11-2 with TRBJ2-7, with a weak D call TRBD2 (6 bases). V lost 5 bases and J 2 bases, leaving 10 bases between the germline ends. Germline assignment: CDR1 SGHAT and CDR2 FQNNGV. The CDR3 covers 13 residues. The CDR3 DNA reads TGTGCCAGCAGCACAGGACTAACCTACGAGCAGTACTTC. Its translation is CASSTGLTYEQYF.

The V gene is TRBV19, the J gene TRBJ1-2, with TRBD1 matching over 8 bases. CDR1 LNHDA and CDR2 SQIVND come from the germline V gene (reference sequence). This CDR3 region has 15 residues. The junction had 5 bases not matched to a gene; V was cut back by 1 base and J by 4 bases. The CDR3 coding sequence is TGTGCCAGTAGTATAGCAACAGGGGGACCCTATGGCTACACCTTC. This encodes CASSIATGGPYGYTF.

CDR3 coding DNA: TGTGCCAGCAGCCGGACGGGGGGATATGGCTACACCTTC. The encoded protein is CASSRTGGYGYTF. This chain joins TRBV5-6 and TRBJ1-2; tentative D call: TRBD1 (5 bases). Per germline, CDR1 SGHDT and CDR2 YYEEEE. The CDR3 spans 13 residues. Trimming left V 4 bases short and J 5 bases short, with 12 bases between.

The chain couples TRBV27 to TRBJ1-5; unclear D gene. Trimming stripped 8 bases from V and 6 bases from J, with 17 bases between. This CDR3 has 14 amino acids. Germline loops: CDR1 MNHEY, CDR2 SMNVEV (reference sequence). The CDR3 DNA is TGTGCCAGCCGCCCGGGGTGGGGAGTTCAGCCCCAGCATTTT. Translation gives CASRPGWGVQPQHF.